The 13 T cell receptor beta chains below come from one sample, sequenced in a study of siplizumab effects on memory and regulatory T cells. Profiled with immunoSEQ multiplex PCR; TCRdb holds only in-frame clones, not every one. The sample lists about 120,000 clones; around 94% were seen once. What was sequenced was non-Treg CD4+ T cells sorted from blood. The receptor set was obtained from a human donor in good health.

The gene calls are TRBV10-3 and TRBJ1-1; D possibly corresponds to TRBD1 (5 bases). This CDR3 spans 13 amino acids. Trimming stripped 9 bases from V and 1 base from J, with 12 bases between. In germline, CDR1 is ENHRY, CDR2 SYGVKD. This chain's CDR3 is CAMSWDQNTEAFF. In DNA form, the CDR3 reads TGTGCCATGAGTTGGGACCAGAACACTGAAGCTTTCTTT.

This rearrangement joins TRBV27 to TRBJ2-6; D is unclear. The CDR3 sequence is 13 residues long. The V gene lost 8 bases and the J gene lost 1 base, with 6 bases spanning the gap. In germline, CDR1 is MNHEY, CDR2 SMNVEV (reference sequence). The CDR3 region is CASRPSGANVLTF. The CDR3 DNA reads TGTGCCAGCCGACCATCTGGGGCCAACGTCCTGACTTTC.

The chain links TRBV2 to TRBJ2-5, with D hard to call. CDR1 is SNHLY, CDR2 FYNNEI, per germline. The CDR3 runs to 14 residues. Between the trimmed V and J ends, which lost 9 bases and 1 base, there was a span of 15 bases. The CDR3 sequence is CASSPDDVQETQYF. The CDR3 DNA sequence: TGTGCCAGTTCGCCCGATGACGTCCAAGAGACCCAGTACTTC.

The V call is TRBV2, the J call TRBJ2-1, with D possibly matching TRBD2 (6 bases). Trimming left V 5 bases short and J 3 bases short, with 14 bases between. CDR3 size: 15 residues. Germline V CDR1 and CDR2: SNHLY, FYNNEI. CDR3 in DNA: TGTGCCAGCAGTATGGGGCAGGACTACTACAATGAGCAGTTCTTC. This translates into CASSMGQDYYNEQFF. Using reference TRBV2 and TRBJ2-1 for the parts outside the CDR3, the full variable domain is EPEVTQTPSHQVTQMGQEVILRCVPISNHLYFYWYRQILGQKVEFLVSFYNNEISEKSEIFDDQFSVERPDGSNFTLKIRSTKLEDSAMYFCASSMGQDYYNEQFFGPGTRLTVL.

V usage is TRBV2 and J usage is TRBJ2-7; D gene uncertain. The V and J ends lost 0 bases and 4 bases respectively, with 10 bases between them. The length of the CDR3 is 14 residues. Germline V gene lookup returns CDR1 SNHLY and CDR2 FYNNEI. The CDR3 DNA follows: TGTGCCAGCAGTGAAGCCCCGGCCGGTTACGAGCAGTACTTC. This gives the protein CASSEAPAGYEQYF.

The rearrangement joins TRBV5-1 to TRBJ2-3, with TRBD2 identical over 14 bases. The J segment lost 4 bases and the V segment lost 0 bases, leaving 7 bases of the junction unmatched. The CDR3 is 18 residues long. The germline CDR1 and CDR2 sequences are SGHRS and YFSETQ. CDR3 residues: CASSLGLAGGPSPDTQYF. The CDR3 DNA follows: TGCGCCAGCAGCTTGGGACTAGCGGGGGGGCCCTCCCCAGATACGCAGTATTTT.

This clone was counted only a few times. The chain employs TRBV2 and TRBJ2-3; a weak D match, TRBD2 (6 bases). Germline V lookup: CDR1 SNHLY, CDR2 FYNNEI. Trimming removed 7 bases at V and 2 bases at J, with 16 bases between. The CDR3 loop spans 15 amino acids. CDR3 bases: TGTGCCAGCATCCGGGGGTGGAGATCCACAGATACGCAGTATTTT. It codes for CASIRGWRSTDTQYF.

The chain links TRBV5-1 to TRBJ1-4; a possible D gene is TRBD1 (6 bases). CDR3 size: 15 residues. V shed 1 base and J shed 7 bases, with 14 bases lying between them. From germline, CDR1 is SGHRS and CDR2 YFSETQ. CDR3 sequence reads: CASSLLGGGSEKLFF. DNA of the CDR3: TGCGCCAGCAGCTTGTTAGGGGGAGGTAGTGAAAAACTGTTTTTT.

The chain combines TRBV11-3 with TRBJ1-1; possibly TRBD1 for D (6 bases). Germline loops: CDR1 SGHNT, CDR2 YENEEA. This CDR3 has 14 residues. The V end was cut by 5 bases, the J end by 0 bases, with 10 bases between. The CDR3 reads CASSLGQLNTEAFF. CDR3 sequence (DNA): TGTGCCAGCAGCCTCGGACAGCTGAACACTGAAGCTTTCTTT. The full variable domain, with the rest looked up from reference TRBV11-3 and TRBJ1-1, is EAGVVQSPRYKIIEKKQPVAFWCNPISGHNTLYWYLQNLGQGPELLIRYENEEAVDDSQLPKDRFSAERLKGVDSTLKIQPAELGDSAVYLCASSLGQLNTEAFFGQGTRLTVV.

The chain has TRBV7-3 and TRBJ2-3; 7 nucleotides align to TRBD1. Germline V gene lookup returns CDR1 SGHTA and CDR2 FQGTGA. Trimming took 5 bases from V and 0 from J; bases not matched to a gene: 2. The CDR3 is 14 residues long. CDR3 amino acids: CASSRDRSTDTQYF. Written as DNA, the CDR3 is TGTGCCAGCAGCCGGGACAGAAGCACAGATACGCAGTATTTT.

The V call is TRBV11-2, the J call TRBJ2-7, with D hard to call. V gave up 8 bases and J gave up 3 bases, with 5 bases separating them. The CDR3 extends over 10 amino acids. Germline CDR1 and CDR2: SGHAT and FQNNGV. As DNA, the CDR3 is TGTGCCAGCGGCAACTACGAGCAGTACTTC. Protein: CASGNYEQYF.

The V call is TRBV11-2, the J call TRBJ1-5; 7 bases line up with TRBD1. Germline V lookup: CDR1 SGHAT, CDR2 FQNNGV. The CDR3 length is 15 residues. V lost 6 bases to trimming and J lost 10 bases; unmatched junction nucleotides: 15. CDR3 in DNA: TGTGCCAGCAGGGGGGGGACAGCCTTTAAGTGTCCCCAGCATTTT. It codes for CASRGGTAFKCPQHF.

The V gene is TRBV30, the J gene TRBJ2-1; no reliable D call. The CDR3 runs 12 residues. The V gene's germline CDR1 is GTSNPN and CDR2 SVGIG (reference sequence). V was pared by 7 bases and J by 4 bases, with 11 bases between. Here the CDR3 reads CASTNGYNEQFF. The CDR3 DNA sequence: TGTGCCTCAACTAATGGGTACAATGAGCAGTTCTTC.